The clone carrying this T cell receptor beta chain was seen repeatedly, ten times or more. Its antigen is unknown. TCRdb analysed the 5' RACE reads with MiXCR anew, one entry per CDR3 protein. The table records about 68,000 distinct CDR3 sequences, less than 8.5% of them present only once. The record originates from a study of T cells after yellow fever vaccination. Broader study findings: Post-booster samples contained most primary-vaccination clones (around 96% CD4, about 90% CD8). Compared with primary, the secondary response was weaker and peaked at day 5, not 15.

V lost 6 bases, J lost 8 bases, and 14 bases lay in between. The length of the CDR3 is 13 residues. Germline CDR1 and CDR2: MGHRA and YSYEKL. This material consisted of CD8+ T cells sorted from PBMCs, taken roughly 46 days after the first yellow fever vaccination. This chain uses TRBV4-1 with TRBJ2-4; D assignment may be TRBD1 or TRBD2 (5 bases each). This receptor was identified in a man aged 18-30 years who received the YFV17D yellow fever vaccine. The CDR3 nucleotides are TGCGCCAGCAGTTTAGGGACCGGGGACATTCAGTACTTC. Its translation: CASSLGTGDIQYF.